This T cell receptor (beta chain) was documented in a study of T cells in Graves' hyperthyroidism and ophthalmopathy. This clonotype appeared a few times. RNA transcripts served as the template for amplifying TCR beta CDR3 regions. TCR CDR3 regions were first amplified by RT-PCR with HTBI primers. TCRdb itself ran the multiplex PCR reads through MiXCR, one entry per CDR3 protein. The profile shows fewer than 900,000 distinct CDR3 sequences, around a sixth of them singletons. This receptor was taken from a woman aged 50 to 60 with Graves' hyperthyroidism that later progressed to Graves' ophthalmopathy. The sample consisted of blood.

CDR3 protein: CASSFLIYEQYF. As DNA, the CDR3 is TGTGCCAGCAGTTTCCTAATCTACGAGCAGTACTTC. This chain uses TRBV12-3 or TRBV12-4 with TRBJ2-7; D remains ambiguous. The CDR3 is 12 residues long. Trimming removed 3 bases from V and 3 bases from J, with 6 bases in between.